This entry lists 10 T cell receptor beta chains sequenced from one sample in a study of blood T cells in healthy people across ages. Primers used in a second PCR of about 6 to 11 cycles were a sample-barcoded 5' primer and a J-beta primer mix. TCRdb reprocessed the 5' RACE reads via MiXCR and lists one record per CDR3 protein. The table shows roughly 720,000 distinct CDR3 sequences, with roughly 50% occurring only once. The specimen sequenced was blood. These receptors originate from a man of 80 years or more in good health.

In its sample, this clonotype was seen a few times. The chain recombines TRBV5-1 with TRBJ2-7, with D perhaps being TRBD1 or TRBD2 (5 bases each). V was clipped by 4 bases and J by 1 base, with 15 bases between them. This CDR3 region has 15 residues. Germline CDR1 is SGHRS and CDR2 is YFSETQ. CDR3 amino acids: CASSLGAGKSYEQYF. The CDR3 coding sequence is TGCGCCAGCAGCCTCGGGGCAGGCAAGTCCTACGAGCAGTACTTC.

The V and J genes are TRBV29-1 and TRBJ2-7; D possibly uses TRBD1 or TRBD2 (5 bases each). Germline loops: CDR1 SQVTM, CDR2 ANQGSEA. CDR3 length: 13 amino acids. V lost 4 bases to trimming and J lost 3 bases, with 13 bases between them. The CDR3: CSVVGTFFYEQYF. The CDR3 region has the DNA TGCAGCGTTGTAGGGACCTTTTTCTACGAGCAGTACTTC.

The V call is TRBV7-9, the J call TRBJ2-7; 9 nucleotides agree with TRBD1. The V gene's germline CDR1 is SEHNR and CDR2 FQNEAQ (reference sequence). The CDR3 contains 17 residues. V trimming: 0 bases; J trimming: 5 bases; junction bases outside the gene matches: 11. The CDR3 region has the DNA TGTGCCAGCAGCTTAGCGCTTGGGACAGGGTATGTTGACGAGCAGTACTTC. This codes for CASSLALGTGYVDEQYF.

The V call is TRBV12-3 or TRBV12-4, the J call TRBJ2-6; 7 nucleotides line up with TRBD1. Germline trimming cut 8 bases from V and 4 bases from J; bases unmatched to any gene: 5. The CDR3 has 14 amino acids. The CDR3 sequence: CASDRATGANVLTF. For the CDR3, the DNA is TGTGCCAGCGACAGGGCAACGGGGGCCAACGTCCTGACTTTC.

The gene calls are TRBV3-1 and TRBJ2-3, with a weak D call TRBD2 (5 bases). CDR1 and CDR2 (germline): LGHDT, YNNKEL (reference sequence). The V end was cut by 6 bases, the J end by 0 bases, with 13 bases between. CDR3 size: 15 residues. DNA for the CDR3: TGTGCCAGCAGTCGACTATTCTCTAGCACAGATACGCAGTATTTT. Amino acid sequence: CASSRLFSSTDTQYF.

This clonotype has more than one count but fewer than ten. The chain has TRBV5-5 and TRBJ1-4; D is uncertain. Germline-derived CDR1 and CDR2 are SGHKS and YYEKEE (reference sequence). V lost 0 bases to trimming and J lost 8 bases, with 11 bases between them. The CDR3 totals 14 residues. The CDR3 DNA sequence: TGTGCCAGCAGCTTGGTGGGTCGGCAAGAAAAACTGTTTTTT. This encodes CASSLVGRQEKLFF.

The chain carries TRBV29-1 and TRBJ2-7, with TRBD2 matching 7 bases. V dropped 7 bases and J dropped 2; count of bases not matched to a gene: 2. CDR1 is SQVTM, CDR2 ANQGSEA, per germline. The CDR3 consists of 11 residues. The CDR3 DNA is TGCAGCGGGAGCGGGACCTACGAGCAGTACTTC. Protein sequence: CSGSGTYEQYF.

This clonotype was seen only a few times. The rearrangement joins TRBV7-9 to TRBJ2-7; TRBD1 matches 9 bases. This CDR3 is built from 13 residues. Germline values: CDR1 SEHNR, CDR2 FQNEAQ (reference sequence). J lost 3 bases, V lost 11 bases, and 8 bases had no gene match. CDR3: CASAGQGHYEQYF. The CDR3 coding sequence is TGTGCCTCTGCGGGACAGGGTCACTACGAGCAGTACTTC.

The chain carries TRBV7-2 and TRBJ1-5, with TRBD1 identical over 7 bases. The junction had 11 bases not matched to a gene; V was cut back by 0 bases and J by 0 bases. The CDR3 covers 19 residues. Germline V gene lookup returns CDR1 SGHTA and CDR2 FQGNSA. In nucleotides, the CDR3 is TGTGCCAGCAGCTTAGCGCCAGGACAGGCTCTATATAGCAATCAGCCCCAGCATTTT. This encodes CASSLAPGQALYSNQPQHF.

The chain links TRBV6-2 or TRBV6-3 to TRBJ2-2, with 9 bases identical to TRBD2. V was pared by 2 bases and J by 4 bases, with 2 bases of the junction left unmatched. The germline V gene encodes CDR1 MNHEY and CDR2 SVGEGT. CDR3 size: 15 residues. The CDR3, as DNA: TGTGCCAGCAGTTACCGCGGGGGGGCCACCGGGGAGCTGTTTTTT. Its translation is CASSYRGGATGELFF.